The source of this T cell receptor (beta chain) is a study of cytomegalovirus exposure and HLA in healthy donors. Per the germline V gene, CDR1 is SSHAT and CDR2 is FNYEAQ (reference sequence). The CDR3 is 15 amino acids. Study-level points and caveats: The study flagged some 170 TCR beta chains as cytomegalovirus-associated.

The PCR ran on 60 Vbeta and 13 Jbeta primers. Assay: immunoSEQ multiplex PCR; the TCRdb copy retains only in-frame clones and omits some. The table shows some 200,000 clones, with approximately 84% occurring only once. To note about this clone: As yet, its antigen is unknown. One end of the junction does not line up with germline, which may come from a read error.

Specimen: PBMCs. The sequence derives from a woman between 40 and 55 years old in good health and CMV-seronegative. The V call is TRBV7-7, the J call TRBJ2-1; 10 bases map to TRBD2. The CDR3 DNA is TGTGCTAGCAGCCCCGGGACTAGCGACTACAATGAGCAGTTCTTC. This codes for CASSPGTSDYNEQFF.